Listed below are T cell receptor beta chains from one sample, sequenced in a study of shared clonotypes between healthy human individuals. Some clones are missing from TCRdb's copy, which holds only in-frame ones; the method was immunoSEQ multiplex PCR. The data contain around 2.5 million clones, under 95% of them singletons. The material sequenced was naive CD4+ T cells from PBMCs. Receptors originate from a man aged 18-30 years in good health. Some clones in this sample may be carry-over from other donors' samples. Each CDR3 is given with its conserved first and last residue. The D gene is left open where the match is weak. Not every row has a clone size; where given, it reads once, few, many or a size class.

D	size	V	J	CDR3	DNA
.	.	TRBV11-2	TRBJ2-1	CASSYLIGARDEQFF	TGTGCCAGCAGCTATTTGATTGGGGCTCGGGATGAGCAGTTCTTC
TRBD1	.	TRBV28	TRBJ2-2	CASSSGQGARTGELFF	TGTGCCAGCAGCTCGGGACAGGGGGCGCGGACCGGGGAGCTGTTTTTT
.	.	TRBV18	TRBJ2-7	CASSRNRYEQYF	TGTGCCAGCTCACGGAACCGCTACGAGCAGTACTTC
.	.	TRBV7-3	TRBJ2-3	CASSLGTPVTDTQYF	TGTGCCAGCAGCTTAGGGACCCCTGTCACAGATACGCAGTATTTT
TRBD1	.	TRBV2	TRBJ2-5	CASLRDSNQETQYF	TGTGCCAGCTTAAGGGACAGCAACCAAGAGACCCAGTACTTC
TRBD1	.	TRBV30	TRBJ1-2	CAWSTKQGLTDYTF	TGTGCCTGGAGTACCAAACAGGGGTTGACTGACTACACCTTC
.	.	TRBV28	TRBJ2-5	CASSSGGAGQETQYF	TGTGCCAGCAGTTCCGGCGGGGCGGGACAAGAGACCCAGTACTTC
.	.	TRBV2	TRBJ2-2	CASSERLWTGELFF	TGTGCCAGCAGTGAAAGACTATGGACCGGGGAGCTGTTTTTT
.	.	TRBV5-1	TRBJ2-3	CASSPRTGPADTQYF	TGCGCCAGCAGCCCCCGGACCGGGCCCGCAGATACGCAGTATTTT
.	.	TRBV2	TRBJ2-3	CASSATSYTDTQYF	TGTGCCAGCAGTGCGACTAGTTACACAGATACGCAGTATTTT
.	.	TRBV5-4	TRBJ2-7	CASSSYTTSSYEQYF	TGTGCCAGCAGCTCTTATACGACCTCCTCCTACGAGCAGTACTTC
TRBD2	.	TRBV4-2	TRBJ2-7	CASSQGQKTSGNAEQYF	TGTGCCAGCAGCCAAGGCCAAAAGACTAGCGGGAACGCCGAGCAGTACTTC
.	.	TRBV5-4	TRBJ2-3	CASIPGGGGFEDTQYF	TGTGCCAGCATCCCGGGAGGGGGCGGGTTCGAAGATACGCAGTATTTT
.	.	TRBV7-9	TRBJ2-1	CASSLHNEQFF	TGTGCCAGCAGCTTACACAATGAGCAGTTCTTC
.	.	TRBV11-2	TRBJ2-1	CASRFRGNEQFF	TGTGCCAGCCGCTTCCGGGGCAATGAGCAGTTCTTC
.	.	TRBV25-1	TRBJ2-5	CASTRGGETQYF	TGTGCCAGCACACGAGGAGGGGAGACCCAGTACTTC
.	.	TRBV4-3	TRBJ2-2	CASSRQLGENTGELFF	TGCGCCAGCAGCCGCCAATTGGGAGAGAACACCGGGGAGCTGTTTTTT
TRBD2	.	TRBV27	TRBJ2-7	CASSLRLAVISYEQYF	TGTGCCAGCAGTTTAAGACTAGCCGTCATATCCTACGAGCAGTACTTC
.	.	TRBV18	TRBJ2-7	CASSPGRNSYEQYF	TGTGCCAGCTCACCAGGGCGGAACTCCTACGAGCAGTACTTC
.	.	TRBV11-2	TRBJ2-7	CASSSQISSYEQYF	TGTGCCAGCAGCAGTCAGATTAGCTCCTACGAGCAGTACTTC
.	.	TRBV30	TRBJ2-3	CAWSVYGTRGRGDTQYF	TGTGCCTGGAGTGTCTATGGGACTCGGGGCCGGGGAGATACGCAGTATTTT
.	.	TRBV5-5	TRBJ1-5	CASSWGRGNQPQHF	TGTGCCAGCAGCTGGGGGAGGGGCAATCAGCCCCAGCATTTT
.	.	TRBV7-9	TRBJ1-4	CASSLRQTNEKLFF	TGTGCCAGCAGCTTGCGACAGACTAATGAAAAACTGTTTTTT
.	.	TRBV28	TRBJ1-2	CASRSDGRFYGYTF	TGTGCCAGCAGGTCGGACGGCAGATTCTATGGCTACACCTTC
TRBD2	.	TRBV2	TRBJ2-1	CASSDSGRMSEQFF	TGTGCCAGCAGTGATAGCGGGAGAATGAGTGAGCAGTTCTTC
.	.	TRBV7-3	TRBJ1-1	CASSSVGGRNTEAFF	TGTGCCAGCAGCTCTGTGGGGGGAAGGAACACTGAAGCTTTCTTT
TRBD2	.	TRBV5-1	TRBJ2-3	CASSLEGTSNTQYF	TGCGCCAGCAGCTTGGAGGGGACTAGCAATACGCAGTATTTT
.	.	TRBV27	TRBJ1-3	CASSLGAHSSGNTIYF	TGTGCCAGCAGTTTAGGCGCGCACAGCTCTGGAAACACCATATATTTT
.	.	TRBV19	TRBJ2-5	CASSGSDQETQYF	TGTGCCAGTAGCGGGAGCGATCAAGAGACCCAGTACTTC
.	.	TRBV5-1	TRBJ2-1	CASSFTERSSYNEQFF	TGCGCCAGCAGCTTTACGGAGCGTAGCTCCTACAATGAGCAGTTCTTC
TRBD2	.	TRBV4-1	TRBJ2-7	CASSSAGVGAEQYF	TGCGCCAGCAGCTCAGCGGGAGTTGGCGCCGAGCAGTACTTC
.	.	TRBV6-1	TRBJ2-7	CASTALGWGSYEQYF	TGTGCCAGCACCGCACTGGGTTGGGGCTCCTACGAGCAGTACTTC
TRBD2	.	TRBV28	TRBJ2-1	CASSSLRRNGRAPNEQFF	TGTGCCAGCAGTTCCCTCCGGAGGAACGGGAGGGCCCCCAATGAGCAGTTCTTC
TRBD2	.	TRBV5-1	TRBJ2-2	CASTSSRGGIGELFF	TGCGCCAGCACCAGCTCCCGGGGAGGGATCGGGGAGCTGTTTTTT
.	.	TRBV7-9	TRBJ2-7	CASSYRETGEQYF	TGTGCCAGCAGCTATCGAGAAACTGGAGAGCAGTACTTC
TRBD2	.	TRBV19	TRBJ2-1	CASSNGLAAPRDEQFF	TGTGCCAGTAGTAACGGACTAGCGGCCCCCAGGGATGAGCAGTTCTTC
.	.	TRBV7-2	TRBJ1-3	CASSLEWGPGNTIYF	TGTGCCAGCAGCTTAGAGTGGGGGCCTGGAAACACCATATATTTT
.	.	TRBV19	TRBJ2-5	CASGQSGETQYF	TGTGCCAGTGGCCAGAGTGGGGAGACCCAGTACTTC
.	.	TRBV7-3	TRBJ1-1	CASSPSGANTEAFF	TGTGCCAGCAGCCCATCTGGAGCGAACACTGAAGCTTTCTTT
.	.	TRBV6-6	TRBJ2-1	CASSYGGVSYNEQFF	TGTGCCAGCAGTTACGGCGGGGTCTCCTACAATGAGCAGTTCTTC
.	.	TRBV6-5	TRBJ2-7	CASSYNRLREQYF	TGTGCCAGCAGTTATAATCGGCTACGAGAGCAGTACTTC
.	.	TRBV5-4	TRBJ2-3	CASSLAGRGPDTQYF	TGTGCCAGCAGCTTGGCCGGCAGGGGACCAGATACGCAGTATTTT
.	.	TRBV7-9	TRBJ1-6	CASSPDGNNSPLHF	TGTGCCAGCAGCCCGGACGGAAATAATTCACCCCTCCACTTT
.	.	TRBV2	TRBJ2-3	CASSKDYTSTDTQYF	TGTGCCAGCAGTAAGGACTACACTAGCACAGATACGCAGTATTTT
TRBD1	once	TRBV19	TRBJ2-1	CASSAYTGQGNEQFF	TGTGCCAGTAGTGCCTATACTGGACAGGGCAATGAGCAGTTCTTC
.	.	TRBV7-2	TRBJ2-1	CASSLSGRPTNEQFF	TGTGCCAGCAGCTTATCTGGCAGGCCTACGAATGAGCAGTTCTTC
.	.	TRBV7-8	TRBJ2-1	CASSLRFQYEQFF	TGTGCCAGCAGCTTAAGATTTCAATATGAGCAGTTCTTC
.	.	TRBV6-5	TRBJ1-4	CASGRANEKLFF	TGTGCCAGCGGCCGAGCCAATGAAAAACTGTTTTTT
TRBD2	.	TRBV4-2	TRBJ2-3	CASSFKSTSGNGDTQYF	TGTGCCAGCAGCTTCAAGAGTACTAGCGGGAACGGGGATACGCAGTATTTT